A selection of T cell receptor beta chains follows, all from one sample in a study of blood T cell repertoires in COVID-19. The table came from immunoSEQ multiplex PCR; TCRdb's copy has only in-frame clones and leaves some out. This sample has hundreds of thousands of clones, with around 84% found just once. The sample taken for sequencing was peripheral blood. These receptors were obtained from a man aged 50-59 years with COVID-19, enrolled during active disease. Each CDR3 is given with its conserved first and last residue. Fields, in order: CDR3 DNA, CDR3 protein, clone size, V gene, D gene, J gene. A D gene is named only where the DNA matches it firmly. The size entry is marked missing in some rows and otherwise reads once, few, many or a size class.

DNA: TGTGCCAGTACCCCGGGCCGGGGTCAGCCCCAGCATTTT; CDR3: CASTPGRGQPQHF; size: NA; V: TRBV19; D: NA; J: TRBJ1-5
DNA: TGTGCCAGCTCACCGTCAGCAACTAATGAAAAACTGTTTTTT; CDR3: CASSPSATNEKLFF; size: NA; V: TRBV18; D: NA; J: TRBJ1-4
DNA: TGTGCCAGCAGCTTATCGGTGGGAGGGAATGGCTACACCTTC; CDR3: CASSLSVGGNGYTF; size: NA; V: TRBV7-2; D: NA; J: TRBJ1-2
DNA: TGCGCCAGCAGCTTGGCCCCGCAGGGGATGAACACTGAAGCTTTCTTT; CDR3: CASSLAPQGMNTEAFF; size: NA; V: TRBV5-1; D: NA; J: TRBJ1-1
DNA: TGTGCCAGCAGTCGCCGGGACAGGGCCTACGAGCAGTACTTC; CDR3: CASSRRDRAYEQYF; size: NA; V: TRBV5-6; D: TRBD1; J: TRBJ2-7
DNA: TGTGCCAGCAGCTTCTCGGGGACAGCCATTTGGGATACGCAGTATTTT; CDR3: CASSFSGTAIWDTQYF; size: NA; V: TRBV5-5; D: TRBD1; J: TRBJ2-3
DNA: TGCGCCAGCAGCCTTACGGGACAGGGATACGAGCAGTACTTC; CDR3: CASSLTGQGYEQYF; size: NA; V: TRBV5-1; D: TRBD1; J: TRBJ2-7
DNA: TGTGCCAGCAGTTTAGCGGGGAACACCGGGGAGCTGTTTTTT; CDR3: CASSLAGNTGELFF; size: NA; V: TRBV2; D: TRBD2; J: TRBJ2-2
DNA: TGTGCCAGCGAAGCGGGAAGCACAGATACGCAGTATTTT; CDR3: CASEAGSTDTQYF; size: NA; V: TRBV19; D: TRBD2; J: TRBJ2-3
DNA: TGTGCCAGCCGCCGGGGTAGGAACACTGAAGCTTTCTTT; CDR3: CASRRGRNTEAFF; size: NA; V: TRBV27; D: NA; J: TRBJ1-1
DNA: TGTGCCAGCAGCGTAGGTGCGGGGAGGAACACTGAAGCTTTCTTT; CDR3: CASSVGAGRNTEAFF; size: NA; V: TRBV9; D: NA; J: TRBJ1-1
DNA: TGTGCCAGCTCTCTCAGGGGTAGTGGAAACACCATATATTTT; CDR3: CASSLRGSGNTIYF; size: NA; V: TRBV6-6; D: NA; J: TRBJ1-3
DNA: TGTGCCAGCAGCCAGGGTGGGCGGGGGGAGAACACCGGGGAGCTGTTTTTT; CDR3: CASSQGGRGENTGELFF; size: NA; V: TRBV4-2; D: TRBD2; J: TRBJ2-2
DNA: TGCAGTGCCCCCCGACAGCCTGAAGCTTTCTTT; CDR3: CSAPRQPEAFF; size: NA; V: TRBV20-1; D: NA; J: TRBJ1-1
DNA: TGTGCCAGTAGTATTGAGGACAGGGGGCGCATTGGGGCCAACGTCCTGACTTTC; CDR3: CASSIEDRGRIGANVLTF; size: NA; V: TRBV19; D: TRBD1; J: TRBJ2-6
DNA: TGTGCCAGCAGTTACGATAGGACAGGGTTCTACGAGCAGTACTTC; CDR3: CASSYDRTGFYEQYF; size: NA; V: TRBV6-5; D: TRBD1; J: TRBJ2-7
DNA: TGCGCCAGCAGCTCGCCCGGGACTAGCGGCGGCACCGGGGAGCTGTTTTTT; CDR3: CASSSPGTSGGTGELFF; size: NA; V: TRBV5-1; D: TRBD2; J: TRBJ2-2
DNA: TGTGCCAGCAGCGAAGGACAAGACTACGAGCAGTACTTC; CDR3: CASSEGQDYEQYF; size: NA; V: TRBV9; D: NA; J: TRBJ2-7
DNA: TGTGCCAGTAGTATCCCGGGGGGTAATTCACCCCTCCACTTT; CDR3: CASSIPGGNSPLHF; size: few; V: TRBV19; D: NA; J: TRBJ1-6
DNA: TGCGCCAGCAGCGTTACAGGGGTGGATACGCAGTATTTT; CDR3: CASSVTGVDTQYF; size: NA; V: TRBV5-1; D: TRBD1; J: TRBJ2-3
DNA: TGTGCCACCGGACAGGGGGAGACCGGGGAGCTGTTTTTT; CDR3: CATGQGETGELFF; size: NA; V: TRBV15; D: TRBD1; J: TRBJ2-2
DNA: TGTGCCAGCAGTTACGGTGGGCTCCAGCATTTT; CDR3: CASSYGGLQHF; size: NA; V: TRBV6-5; D: NA; J: TRBJ1-5
DNA: TGTGCCAGCAGTCCCAGACAGGGGCATAGCTCACCCCTCCACTTT; CDR3: CASSPRQGHSSPLHF; size: NA; V: TRBV6-5; D: TRBD1; J: TRBJ1-6
DNA: TGTGCCAGCAGGCTAACAGGGGTTGGGGCCAACGTCCTGACTTTC; CDR3: CASRLTGVGANVLTF; size: NA; V: TRBV6-5; D: TRBD1; J: TRBJ2-6
DNA: TGTGCCAGCAGATCCCTCGGGGGACCCGAAGAGACCCAGTACTTC; CDR3: CASRSLGGPEETQYF; size: NA; V: TRBV6-5; D: NA; J: TRBJ2-5
DNA: TGTGCCAGCAGCTTGGGCACCGAGAACACTGAAGCTTTCTTT; CDR3: CASSLGTENTEAFF; size: NA; V: TRBV7-3; D: NA; J: TRBJ1-1
DNA: TGTGCCAGCAGCTTGGCCGGGGGCAATCAGCCCCAGCATTTT; CDR3: CASSLAGGNQPQHF; size: NA; V: TRBV5-8; D: NA; J: TRBJ1-5
DNA: TGTGCCAGCAGCCTTACGACAGGGTGGGATGAGCAGTTCTTC; CDR3: CASSLTTGWDEQFF; size: NA; V: TRBV7-2; D: TRBD1; J: TRBJ2-1
DNA: TGTGCCATCAGTGAGCGGGCGGGACAGGGCAACACCGGGGAGCTGTTTTTT; CDR3: CAISERAGQGNTGELFF; size: NA; V: TRBV10-3; D: TRBD1; J: TRBJ2-2
DNA: TGTGCCAGCATCCTTAGAGGGGGGGGACAGGGGCTTCACACACCCCTCCACTTT; CDR3: CASILRGGGQGLHTPLHF; size: NA; V: TRBV7-2; D: TRBD1; J: TRBJ1-6
DNA: TGTGCCAGCAGCCGACAGGGTGTCAATGAGCAGTTCTTC; CDR3: CASSRQGVNEQFF; size: NA; V: TRBV3-1/TRBV3-2; D: TRBD1; J: TRBJ2-1
DNA: TGTGCCTGGAGTGTAGAGTGGCAGCGGAACACTGAAGCTTTCTTT; CDR3: CAWSVEWQRNTEAFF; size: NA; V: TRBV30; D: NA; J: TRBJ1-1
DNA: TGTGCCAGCAGCCCGGGGGTCTCTGGAAACACCATATATTTT; CDR3: CASSPGVSGNTIYF; size: NA; V: TRBV7-9; D: NA; J: TRBJ1-3
DNA: TGTGCCAGCAGTTCCCCCAGGACAGGGGCCTACGAGCAGTACTTC; CDR3: CASSSPRTGAYEQYF; size: NA; V: TRBV6-2/TRBV6-3; D: TRBD1; J: TRBJ2-7
DNA: TGTGCCTGGAGTGTACGACAGTACTACACCTTC; CDR3: CAWSVRQYYTF; size: NA; V: TRBV30; D: NA; J: TRBJ1-2
DNA: TGTGCCAGTAGCGACAGGCCCTCAGATACGCAGTATTTT; CDR3: CASSDRPSDTQYF; size: once; V: TRBV19; D: NA; J: TRBJ2-3
DNA: TGTGCCACCAGTGACCCGGGACAGGGTAATGAAAAACTGTTTTTT; CDR3: CATSDPGQGNEKLFF; size: NA; V: TRBV24-1; D: TRBD1; J: TRBJ1-4
DNA: TGTGCCAGCAGTAACCGGGACAGATATCAGCCCCAGCATTTT; CDR3: CASSNRDRYQPQHF; size: NA; V: TRBV2; D: TRBD1; J: TRBJ1-5
DNA: TGTGCCAGCACCCCGGGACAGGGAGGTTCGGGCACTGAAGCTTTCTTT; CDR3: CASTPGQGGSGTEAFF; size: few; V: TRBV7-6; D: TRBD1; J: TRBJ1-1
DNA: TGTGCCAGCAGCTTAGGTACAGGGGGTCCCAGGTCCTACGAGCAGTACTTC; CDR3: CASSLGTGGPRSYEQYF; size: many; V: TRBV11-2; D: TRBD1; J: TRBJ2-7
DNA: TGTGCCTGGAGTGTAAGGGCTAGCGGGAGTCAGACCCAGTACTTC; CDR3: CAWSVRASGSQTQYF; size: NA; V: TRBV30; D: TRBD2; J: TRBJ2-5